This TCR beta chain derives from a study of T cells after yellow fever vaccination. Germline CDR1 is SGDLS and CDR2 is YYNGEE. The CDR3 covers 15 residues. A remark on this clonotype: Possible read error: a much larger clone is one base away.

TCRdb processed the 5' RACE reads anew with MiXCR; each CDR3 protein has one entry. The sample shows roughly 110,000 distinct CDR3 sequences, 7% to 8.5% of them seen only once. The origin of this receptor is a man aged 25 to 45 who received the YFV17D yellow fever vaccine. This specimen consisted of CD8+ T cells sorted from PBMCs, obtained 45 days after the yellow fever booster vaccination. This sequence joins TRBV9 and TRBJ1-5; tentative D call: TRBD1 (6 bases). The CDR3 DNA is TGTGCCAGCAGCCCCGGGGGGGCAAACAATCGGCCCCAGCATTTT. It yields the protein CASSPGGANNRPQHF.